This TCR beta chain was sequenced during a study of T cells in Graves' hyperthyroidism and ophthalmopathy. Worth noting for this clonotype: A much larger clone sits a single nucleotide away, making a read error possible.

There were TCR beta CDR3 regions amplified from RNA transcripts. In the first-round RT-PCR of the TCR CDR3, the HTBI primer set was used. Via MiXCR, TCRdb re-called the multiplex PCR reads, giving one row per CDR3 protein. The data contain about 690,000 distinct CDR3 sequences, roughly 17% of them singletons. CDR3 length: 17 amino acids. The V call is TRBV12-3 or TRBV12-4, the J call TRBJ2-1, with 9 positions matching TRBD1. This TCR came from a man over 45 with Graves' hyperthyroidism. Sequenced input: blood. The CDR3: CVSSPGTGSSSYNEQFF. The DNA for the CDR3 is TGTGTCAGCAGTCCCGGGACAGGGTCAAGCTCCTACAATGAGCAGTTCTTC.